The 2 T cell receptor beta chains below all came from one sample that was sequenced in a study of blood T cells in healthy people across ages. Combining a sample-barcoded 5' primer with a J-beta primer mix, a second PCR ran for about 7 to 11 cycles. TCRdb processed the 5' RACE reads anew with MiXCR; each CDR3 protein has one entry. Of 1.8 million or so distinct CDR3 sequences listed, roughly two fifths are singletons. Material: blood. The receptors derive from a human donor in good health.

J is TRBJ2-1 and V is TRBV2, with TRBD1 as a possible D gene (6 bases). The CDR3 is made up of 15 amino acids. Germline V gives CDR1 SNHLY, CDR2 FYNNEI. V shed 5 bases and J shed 5 bases, with 16 bases lying between them. CDR3 protein: CASSYNRVLDNEQFF. The CDR3 DNA sequence: TGTGCCAGCAGTTACAACAGGGTTTTAGACAATGAGCAGTTCTTC.

The chain has TRBV7-2 and TRBJ2-7; no reliable D call. The DNA end lines up better with TRBJ2-5; the J call may be wrong. CDR3 size: 15 residues. The germline gives CDR1 SGHTA, CDR2 FQGNSA. CDR3 sequence (DNA): TGTGCCAGCAGCTATTGGGGATCGGGTCAGGAGACCCAGTACTTC. Protein product: CASSYWGSGQETQYF.